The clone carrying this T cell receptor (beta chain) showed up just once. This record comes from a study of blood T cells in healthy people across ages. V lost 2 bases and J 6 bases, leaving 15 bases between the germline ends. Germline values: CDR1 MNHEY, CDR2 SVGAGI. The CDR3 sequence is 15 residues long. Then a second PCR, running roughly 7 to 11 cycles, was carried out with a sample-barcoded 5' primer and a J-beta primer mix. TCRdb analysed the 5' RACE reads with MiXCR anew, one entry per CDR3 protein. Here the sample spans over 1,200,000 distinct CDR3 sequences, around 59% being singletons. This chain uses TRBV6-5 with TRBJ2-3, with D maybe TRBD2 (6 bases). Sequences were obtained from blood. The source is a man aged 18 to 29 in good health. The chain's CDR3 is CASSYTGLVGDTQYF. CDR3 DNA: TGTGCCAGCAGTTACACGGGACTTGTAGGGGATACGCAGTATTTT.